Listed here are 27 T cell receptor beta chains from one sample, sequenced in a study of blood T cell repertoires in COVID-19. The protocol was immunoSEQ multiplex PCR, while the TCRdb copy is restricted to in-frame clones and leaves out a portion. The table shows 200,000 or so clones, with around 85% occurring only once. Sequencing input: peripheral blood. These TCRs come from a woman between 50 and 59 years old with acute or convalescent COVID-19.

This chain joins TRBV12-3 or TRBV12-4 and TRBJ2-1; 7 nucleotides match TRBD1. J was trimmed by 11 bases and V by 6 bases; bases with no gene match: 7. The CDR3 contains 12 residues. This CDR3 reads CASREGTAKQFF. The DNA for the CDR3 is TGTGCCAGCAGAGAAGGGACAGCAAAGCAGTTCTTC.

The V and J genes are TRBV5-1 and TRBJ2-1; TRBD1 might be the D (6 bases). The CDR3 has 15 amino acids. With 0 bases removed from V and 1 base from J, the gap between germline ends came to 8 bases. Germline values: CDR1 SGHRS, CDR2 YFSETQ. This CDR3 reads CASSLAQGSYNEQFF. For the CDR3, the DNA is TGCGCCAGCAGCTTGGCGCAGGGGTCCTACAATGAGCAGTTCTTC.

V and J are TRBV6-2 or TRBV6-3 and TRBJ1-2; no definite D call. The CDR3 sequence is 11 residues long. The V gene lost 2 bases and the J gene lost 8 bases, with 6 bases spanning the gap. Per germline, CDR1 MNHEY and CDR2 SVGEGT. CDR3 sequence reads: CASSYGGGYTF. The CDR3 region has the DNA TGTGCCAGCAGTTACGGAGGCGGCTACACCTTC.

The V and J genes are TRBV19 and TRBJ1-2; 8 bases match TRBD1. Trimming cost V 9 bases and J 7 bases; bases outside gene matches: 4. The CDR3 consists of 11 residues. Per the germline V gene, CDR1 is LNHDA and CDR2 is SQIVND (reference sequence). CDR3 DNA: TGTGCCAGCAGACAGGGGTTTGGCTACACCTTC. Translating gives CASRQGFGYTF. Together with reference TRBV19 and TRBJ1-2, the CDR3 gives the full variable domain: DGGITQSPKYLFRKEGQNVTLSCEQNLNHDAMYWYRQDPGQGLRLIYYSQIVNDFQKGDIAEGYSVSREKKESFPLTVTSAQKNPTAFYLCASRQGFGYTFGSGTRLTVV.

The gene calls are TRBV13 and TRBJ1-1; possible D gene TRBD1, 6 bases. Germline V lookup: CDR1 PRHDT, CDR2 FYEKMQ (reference sequence). Trimming took 4 bases from V and 11 from J, leaving 11 bases between them. This CDR3 is 11 amino acids long. The CDR3 DNA sequence: TGTGCCAGCAGCTACCGGGACACCGCTTTCTTT. Residues: CASSYRDTAFF.

V is TRBV6-1 and J is TRBJ1-2; 7 positions match TRBD1. Germline V CDR1 and CDR2: MNHNS, SASEGT. CDR3 length: 15 amino acids. Trimming cost V 1 base and J 0 bases; bases outside gene matches: 2. The DNA for the CDR3 is TGTGCCAGCAGTGAAGGGGGGACAGCTAACTATGGCTACACCTTC. Protein: CASSEGGTANYGYTF.

The chain is built from TRBV27 and TRBJ1-2; unclear D gene. Germline V lookup: CDR1 MNHEY, CDR2 SMNVEV (reference sequence). The CDR3 is 14 amino acids. Trimming stripped 0 bases from V and 8 bases from J, with 13 bases between. CDR3 region: CASSLSRLGSGYTF. The CDR3 coding sequence is TGTGCCAGCAGTTTATCGCGATTGGGGAGCGGCTACACCTTC.

This chain uses TRBV7-2 with TRBJ1-5; D not resolved. Trimming shortened V by 2 bases and J by 0 bases, and 8 bases separated the two germline ends. In germline, CDR1 is SGHTA, CDR2 FQGNSA. The CDR3 covers 15 residues. CDR3 region: CASSLLTYSNQPQHF. CDR3 DNA sequence: TGTGCCAGCAGCTTATTAACCTATAGCAATCAGCCCCAGCATTTT.

This clone came up a few times. The rearrangement uses TRBV5-5 and TRBJ1-3, with D possibly matching TRBD1 (6 bases). CDR1 and CDR2 from the germline V gene are SGHKS and YYEKEE (reference sequence). The CDR3 runs to 16 residues. Trimming took off 4 bases at V and 3 bases at J, with 17 bases between the two ends. The CDR3 sequence is CASSIAMGASGNTIYF. CDR3 nucleotides: TGTGCCAGCAGCATTGCTATGGGGGCTAGTGGAAACACCATATATTTT.

The rearrangement joins TRBV29-1 to TRBJ2-7; TRBD2 is a possible D gene (6 bases). CDR1 and CDR2 (germline): SQVTM, ANQGSEA. The V end was cut by 4 bases, the J end by 3 bases, with 10 bases between. The CDR3 totals 12 residues. The CDR3: CSVAGGDYEQYF. The CDR3 DNA reads as TGCAGCGTTGCAGGCGGGGACTACGAGCAGTACTTC.

This clone appeared a single time. V usage is TRBV27 and J usage is TRBJ2-3; tentative D call: TRBD2 (5 bases). Germline-derived CDR1 and CDR2 are MNHEY and SMNVEV (reference sequence). Trimming cost V 1 base and J 0 bases, with 14 bases left between them. The CDR3 length is 17 residues. In DNA, the CDR3 is TGTGCCAGCAGTTTATTCCGGGCCAGGACTAGCACAGATACGCAGTATTTT. Protein sequence: CASSLFRARTSTDTQYF.

The gene calls are TRBV3-1 (or the pseudogene TRBV3-2) and TRBJ1-2; the match to TRBD1 covers 8 bases. Unmatched junction bases numbered 7, after V lost 3 bases and J lost 4 bases. The CDR3 is made up of 15 amino acids. Germline V CDR1 and CDR2: LGHDT, YNNKEL (reference sequence). The CDR3 DNA is TGTGCCAGCAGCCAGAGGACAGGGTATGCCTATGGCTACACCTTC. It yields the protein CASSQRTGYAYGYTF.

This clone was observed a single time. The sample carries other DNA sequences with the same CDR3. This chain uses TRBV12-3 or TRBV12-4 with TRBJ2-7, with D perhaps TRBD1 (6 bases). The CDR3 consists of 12 residues. Trimming shortened V by 6 bases and J by 2 bases, and 8 bases separated the two germline ends. Written as DNA, the CDR3 is TGTGCCAGCAGCCGGACAGCCTACGAGCAGTACTTC. As protein: CASSRTAYEQYF.

V gene TRBV6-4 combines with J gene TRBJ1-2; TRBD1 aligns across 7 bases. Germline assignment: CDR1 MRHNA and CDR2 SNTAGT. CDR3 length equals 15 residues. Trimming at V came to 6 bases and at J to 6 bases, leaving 13 bases not matched to a gene. CDR3: CASSAEETGRDGYTF. Here the CDR3 DNA reads TGTGCCAGCAGCGCGGAGGAGACAGGGCGGGATGGCTACACCTTC.

The chain has TRBV6-2 or TRBV6-3 and TRBJ2-7; TRBD2 might be the D (5 bases). Trimming shortened V by 4 bases and J by 4 bases, and 5 bases separated the two germline ends. Germline CDR1 MNHEY, CDR2 SVGEGT. CDR3 length: 11 residues. The chain's CDR3 is CASSWTYEQYF. CDR3 coding DNA: TGTGCCAGCAGTTGGACTTACGAGCAGTACTTC.

Comments on this clone: One junction end disagrees with the germline gene, perhaps due to a read error. The rearrangement uses TRBV15 and TRBJ2-6; D might be TRBD1 (5 bases). The CDR3 runs 19 residues. Germline V gene data show CDR1 as LNHNV and CDR2 as YYDKDF (reference sequence). CDR3 bases: TGTGCCACCAGCGGAGATCCAGGACATGTTCTCTCTGGGGCCAACGTCCTGACTTTC. Encoded protein: CATSGDPGHVLSGANVLTF.

The rearrangement links TRBV11-2 to TRBJ2-7; 9 bases match TRBD1. The CDR3 sequence is 16 residues long. Germline V gene lookup returns CDR1 SGHAT and CDR2 FQNNGV. The V and J ends lost 5 bases and 7 bases, in that order; junction bases with no gene match: 15. The CDR3 is CASSRGGTGTMREQYF. For the CDR3, the DNA is TGTGCCAGCAGCCGAGGCGGGACAGGGACAATGAGGGAGCAGTACTTC.

The J gene is TRBJ1-3, the V gene TRBV30; a weak D match, TRBD1 (6 bases). Germline CDR1 and CDR2: GTSNPN and SVGIG (reference sequence). CDR3 size: 12 residues. Trimming took off 3 bases at V and 8 bases at J, with 11 bases between the two ends. CDR3 amino acids: CAWSGTTDTIYF. As DNA, the CDR3 is TGTGCCTGGAGCGGGACAACCGACACCATATATTTT.

This chain connects TRBV12-3 or TRBV12-4 to TRBJ1-2; D not certain. The CDR3 is 13 residues long. Trimming shortened V by 5 bases and J by 1 base, and 8 bases separated the two germline ends. CDR3: CASSPHSNYGYTF. CDR3 bases: TGTGCCAGCAGTCCCCACAGTAACTATGGCTACACCTTC.

The rearrangement joins TRBV5-1 to TRBJ2-3, with D possibly matching TRBD2 (5 bases). Germline CDR1 is SGHRS and CDR2 is YFSETQ. The V and J ends lost 0 bases and 2 bases respectively, with 10 bases between them. There are 15 residues in the CDR3. The CDR3 here is CASSLVGDYTDTQYF. The CDR3 nucleotides are TGCGCCAGCAGCTTGGTCGGGGATTACACAGATACGCAGTATTTT.

This chain joins TRBV19 and TRBJ2-7; 7 nucleotides align to TRBD2. The germline gives CDR1 LNHDA, CDR2 SQIVND (reference sequence). Trimming at V came to 6 bases and at J to 0 bases, leaving 2 bases not matched to a gene. This CDR3 is 13 amino acids long. CDR3 in amino acids: CASSRDYSYEQYF. The DNA of the CDR3 is TGTGCCAGTAGCAGGGACTACTCCTACGAGCAGTACTTC. Together with reference TRBV19 and TRBJ2-7, the CDR3 gives the full variable domain: DGGITQSPKYLFRKEGQNVTLSCEQNLNHDAMYWYRQDPGQGLRLIYYSQIVNDFQKGDIAEGYSVSREKKESFPLTVTSAQKNPTAFYLCASSRDYSYEQYFGPGTRLTVT.

The chain is built from TRBV7-2 and TRBJ2-1; 7 bases are a match to TRBD2. V shed 5 bases and J 10 bases; nucleotides not matched to a gene: 5. The germline V gene encodes CDR1 SGHTA and CDR2 FQGNSA. CDR3 length equals 12 residues. As DNA, the CDR3 is TGTGCCAGCAGCCGGGAGGCCTCCGAGCAGTTCTTC. Its protein product is CASSREASEQFF.

This clone was seen once. CDR3 coding DNA: TGTGCCAGCAGCTTACGGGGGGCGCCGTACTATGGCTACACCTTC. Protein sequence: CASSLRGAPYYGYTF. The chain joins TRBV7-9 to TRBJ1-2; TRBD1 might be the D (6 bases). Trimming took 2 bases from V and 3 from J, leaving 13 bases between them. CDR3 length equals 15 residues. Germline values: CDR1 SEHNR, CDR2 FQNEAQ (reference sequence).

In this sample, this clone turned up a few times. The rearrangement links TRBV18 to TRBJ1-1; 9 nucleotides align to TRBD1. Germline V gives CDR1 KGHSH, CDR2 LQKENI. V lost 1 base, J lost 10 bases, and 4 bases stayed unmatched. The CDR3 spans 13 residues. CDR3 protein: CASSPLDRGTAFF. DNA for the CDR3: TGTGCCAGCTCACCACTGGACAGGGGAACAGCTTTCTTT. The complete variable domain, with remaining parts taken from reference TRBV18 and TRBJ1-1, reads NAGVMQNPRHLVRRRGQEARLRCSPMKGHSHVYWYRQLPEEGLKFMVYLQKENIIDESGMPKERFSAEFPKEGPSILRIQQVVRGDSAAYFCASSPLDRGTAFFGQGTRLTVV.

The V gene is TRBV19, the J gene TRBJ2-1, with D possibly being TRBD1 (6 bases). CDR1 LNHDA and CDR2 SQIVND come from the germline V gene (reference sequence). V lost 10 bases and J lost 4, with 11 bases in between. This CDR3 is built from 12 residues. CDR3 bases: TGTGCCACAGGGGACGGGTACAATGAGCAGTTCTTC. Encoded protein: CATGDGYNEQFF.

This chain uses TRBV15 with TRBJ2-2; D possibly corresponds to TRBD1 (6 bases). Germline V gene sequence: CDR1 LNHNV, CDR2 YYDKDF (reference sequence). Trimming took off 0 bases at V and 6 bases at J, with 14 bases between the two ends. CDR3 length: 16 residues. DNA for the CDR3: TGTGCCACCAGCAGAGATAGGAACAGGGCTTCCGGGGAGCTGTTTTTT. Protein sequence: CATSRDRNRASGELFF.

This rearrangement joins TRBV5-4 to TRBJ2-7, with 8 bases that match TRBD1. The CDR3 consists of 14 residues. V dropped 3 bases and J dropped 2; count of bases not matched to a gene: 4. Germline CDR1 and CDR2: SGHNT and YYREEE (reference sequence). The CDR3 DNA follows: TGTGCCAGCAGCTCAGGACAGGGTACCTACGAGCAGTACTTC. Translating it yields CASSSGQGTYEQYF.